The entry below gives a single T cell receptor (beta chain) sequence along with its context. The assay was immunoSEQ multiplex PCR, and TCRdb's table has in-frame clones only and misses some. Of fewer than 200,000 clones in the sample, 83% are singletons; the top ten hold over 2%. The ends lost 0 bases at V and 2 bases at J; junction bases unmatched: 6. Germline V gene data show CDR1 as ENHRY and CDR2 as SYGVKD. The CDR3 covers 18 residues. These data come from a study of blood T cell repertoires in COVID-19. The chain recombines TRBV10-3 with TRBJ1-4, with 10 bases identical to TRBD1. The sequence derives from a woman older than 75 with acute or convalescent COVID-19. The sequenced material came from peripheral blood. The CDR3 loop is CAISESGTGEVTNEKLFF. Here the CDR3 DNA reads TGTGCCATCAGTGAGTCCGGGACAGGGGAGGTCACTAATGAAAAACTGTTTTTT.